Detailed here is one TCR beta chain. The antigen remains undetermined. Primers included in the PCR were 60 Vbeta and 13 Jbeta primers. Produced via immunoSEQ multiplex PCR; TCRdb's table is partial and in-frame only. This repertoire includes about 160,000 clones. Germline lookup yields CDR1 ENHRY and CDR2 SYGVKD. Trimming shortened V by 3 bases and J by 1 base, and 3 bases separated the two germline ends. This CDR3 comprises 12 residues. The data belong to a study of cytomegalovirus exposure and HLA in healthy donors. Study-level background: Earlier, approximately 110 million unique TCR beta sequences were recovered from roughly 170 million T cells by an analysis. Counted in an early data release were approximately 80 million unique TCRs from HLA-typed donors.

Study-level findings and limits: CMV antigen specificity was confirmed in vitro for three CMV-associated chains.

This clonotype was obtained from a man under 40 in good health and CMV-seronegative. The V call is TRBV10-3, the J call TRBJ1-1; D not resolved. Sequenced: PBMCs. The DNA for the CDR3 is TGTGCCATCAGTGATAAGAACACTGAAGCTTTCTTT. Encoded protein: CAISDKNTEAFF.